The text below deals with one T cell receptor (beta chain). Its antigen is currently unknown. This sample is drawn from a study of T cell responses to AZD1222 COVID-19 vaccine. This CDR3 has 14 amino acids. Germline V lookup: CDR1 SGHVS, CDR2 FQNEAQ. Trimming removed 3 bases from V and 3 bases from J; junction bases left unmatched: 4. Study observations and caveats: Epitopes outside B.1.351 and B.1.1.7 mutated regions reportedly drew nearly half of spike TCRs. Clonal diversity was possibly underestimated, and the donors were mostly white British, with more females. Only after the peak T cell response were repertoires sampled. Spike-specific TCR repertoires showed rising breadth and depth after two AZD1222 doses.

Repertoires were generated with immunoSEQ multiplex PCR, while TCRdb's copy carries only in-frame clones and drops some. The sample includes about 120,000 clones, 70% to 90% seen only once; the top ten take around 6%. Sequencing used peripheral blood, obtained 28 days after the second AZD1222 dose. The sequence derives from an adult who received the AZD1222 COVID-19 vaccine. This chain connects TRBV7-8 to TRBJ1-2; TRBD1 agrees at 7 bases. The CDR3, as DNA: TGTGCCAGCAGCTTCAGGACAGGCTACTATGGCTACACCTTC. This encodes CASSFRTGYYGYTF.